This T cell receptor (beta chain) was recovered during a study of blood T cell repertoires in COVID-19. The wider study: Nucleic acid was either cDNA or gDNA, and it came from T cells, B-cell-depleted T cells, or PBMCs.

Per the original data handling: Using reference gene primer amplification, nucleated cell counts were estimated. Sequenced by immunoSEQ multiplex PCR; TCRdb stores in-frame clones only, minus some. That table is the source of V, J and clone size, and D and trimming were worked out from the DNA. Here the sample spans 200,000 or so clones, 80% to 90% being singletons. This clone was picked up a small number of times. The receptor's source is a man in his forties or fifties who had recovered from COVID-19. The material sequenced was peripheral blood.

This CDR3 reads CASSSGAVETQYF. The CDR3 nucleotides are TGTGCCAGCAGCTCTGGGGCAGTCGAGACCCAGTACTTC. The chain links TRBV11-3 to TRBJ2-5, with D perhaps matching TRBD1 (5 bases). V lost 4 bases to trimming and J lost 5 bases, with 11 bases between them. Germline V gives CDR1 SGHNT, CDR2 YENEEA. The CDR3 covers 13 residues.